This T cell receptor beta chain is drawn from a study of T cells in tumors after PD-1 blockade. Background on the study: Tumor samples averaged approximately 24,000 templates (range about 550-99,264) and some 6,000 unique clonotypes. Study conclusions and caveats: Peripheral recruitment is suggested, as some novel exhausted tumor clones were in pre-treatment blood.

Profiled with immunoSEQ multiplex PCR; TCRdb holds only in-frame clones, not every one. The repertoire includes about 4,400 clones, about two thirds of them detected once, and 10% to 15% sits in the top ten. This clone was seen more than once but under ten times. What it binds is unknown. Trimming took 3 bases from V and 1 from J, leaving 9 bases between them. Germline V gene data show CDR1 as MNHEY and CDR2 as SMNVEV (reference sequence). The CDR3 contains 14 residues. The same primary tumor site was biopsied both before and after PD-1 blockade. This chain uses TRBV27 with TRBJ1-1; the D gene is possibly TRBD1 (5 bases). The receptor comes from a human donor with basal cell carcinoma. This specimen was tumor tissue, taken before anti-PD-1 treatment. The DNA for the CDR3 is TGTGCCAGCAGTTTGGGGCCGCAGAACACTGAAGCTTTCTTT. Its translation: CASSLGPQNTEAFF.